This section outlines one T cell receptor (beta chain) sequence together with its context. This sample is drawn from a study of early T cells in non-severe SARS-CoV-2 infection. Germline V gives CDR1 LNHNV, CDR2 YYDKDF (reference sequence). The V and J ends lost 5 bases and 2 bases respectively, with 10 bases between them. This CDR3 contains 14 residues. TCRdb used MiXCR to reprocess the 5' RACE reads, holding one entry per CDR3 protein. The table has 60,000 to 65,000 distinct CDR3 sequences, approximately 9% seen once. Sequences were obtained from whole blood. The rearrangement links TRBV15 to TRBJ1-5; tentative D call: TRBD1 (5 bases). The TCR was taken from an adult who was a healthcare worker with PCR-confirmed SARS-CoV-2 infection or an uninfected control (not recorded which). The CDR3 nucleotides read TGTGCCACCAGCGCAAGGGGTGGCAATCAGCCCCAGCATTTT. Translated, it gives CATSARGGNQPQHF.